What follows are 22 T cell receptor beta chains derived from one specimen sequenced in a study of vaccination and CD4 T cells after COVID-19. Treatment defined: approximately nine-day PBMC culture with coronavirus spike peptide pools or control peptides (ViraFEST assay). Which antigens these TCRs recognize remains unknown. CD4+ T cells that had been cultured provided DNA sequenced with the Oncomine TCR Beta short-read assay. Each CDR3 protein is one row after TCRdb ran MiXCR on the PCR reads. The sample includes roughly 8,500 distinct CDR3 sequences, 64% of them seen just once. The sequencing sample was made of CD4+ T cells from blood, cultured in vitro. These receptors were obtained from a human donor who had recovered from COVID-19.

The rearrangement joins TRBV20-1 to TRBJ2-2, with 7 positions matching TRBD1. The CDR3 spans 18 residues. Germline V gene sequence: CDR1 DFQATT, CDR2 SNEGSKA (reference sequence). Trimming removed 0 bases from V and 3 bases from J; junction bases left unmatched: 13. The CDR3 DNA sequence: TGCAGTGCTAGAGACATTCGGACAGGCTACTGGGACACCGGGGAGCTGTTTTTT. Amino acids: CSARDIRTGYWDTGELFF.

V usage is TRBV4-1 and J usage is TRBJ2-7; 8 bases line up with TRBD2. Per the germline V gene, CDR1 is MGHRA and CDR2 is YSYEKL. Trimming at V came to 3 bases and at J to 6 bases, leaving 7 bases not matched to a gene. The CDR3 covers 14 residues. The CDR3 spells CASSHLGREFEQYF. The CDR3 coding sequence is TGCGCCAGCAGCCATCTCGGGAGGGAGTTCGAGCAGTACTTC.

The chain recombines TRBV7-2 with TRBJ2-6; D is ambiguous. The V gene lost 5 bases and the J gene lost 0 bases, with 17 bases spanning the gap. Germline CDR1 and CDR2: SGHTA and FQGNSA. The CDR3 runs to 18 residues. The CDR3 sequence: CASSPTLPYASGANVLTF. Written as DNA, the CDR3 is TGTGCCAGCAGCCCGACACTCCCTTATGCCTCTGGGGCCAACGTCCTGACTTTC.

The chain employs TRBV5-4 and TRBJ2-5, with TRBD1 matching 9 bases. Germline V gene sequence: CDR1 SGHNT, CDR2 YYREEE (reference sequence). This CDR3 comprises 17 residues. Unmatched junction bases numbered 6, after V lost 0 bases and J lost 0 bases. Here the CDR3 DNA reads TGTGCCAGCAGCTTGGTAGGGACAGGGCTTCACCAAGAGACCCAGTACTTC. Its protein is CASSLVGTGLHQETQYF.

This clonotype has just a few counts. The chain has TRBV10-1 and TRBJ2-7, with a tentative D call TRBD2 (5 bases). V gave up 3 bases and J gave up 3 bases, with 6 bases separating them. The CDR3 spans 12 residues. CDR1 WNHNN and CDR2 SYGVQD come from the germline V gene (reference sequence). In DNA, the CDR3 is TGCGCCAGCAGTGAAGGAGGCTACGAGCAGTACTTC. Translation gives CASSEGGYEQYF.

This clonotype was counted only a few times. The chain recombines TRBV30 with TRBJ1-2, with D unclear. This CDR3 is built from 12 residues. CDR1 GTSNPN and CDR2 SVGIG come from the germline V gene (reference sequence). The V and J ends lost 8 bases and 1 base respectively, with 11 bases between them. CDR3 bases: TGTGCCGGGTATCAAGTTAACTATGGCTACACCTTC. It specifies CAGYQVNYGYTF. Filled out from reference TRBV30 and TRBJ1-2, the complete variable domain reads SQTIHQWPATLVQPVGSPLSLECTVEGTSNPNLYWYRQAAGRGLQLLFYSVGIGQISSEVPQNLSASRPQDRQFILSSKKLLLSDSGFYLCAGYQVNYGYTFGSGTRLTVV.

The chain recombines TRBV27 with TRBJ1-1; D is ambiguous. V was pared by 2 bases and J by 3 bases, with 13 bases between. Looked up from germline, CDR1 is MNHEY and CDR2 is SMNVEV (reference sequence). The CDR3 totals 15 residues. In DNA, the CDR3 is TGTGCCAGCAGTTTAGTGGCGGGAACGGACACTGAAGCTTTCTTT. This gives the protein CASSLVAGTDTEAFF.

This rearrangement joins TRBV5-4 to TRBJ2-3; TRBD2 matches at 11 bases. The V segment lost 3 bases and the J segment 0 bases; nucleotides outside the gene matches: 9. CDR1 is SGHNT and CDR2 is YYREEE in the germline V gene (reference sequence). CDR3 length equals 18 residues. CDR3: CASSSRTSGYSSTDTQYF. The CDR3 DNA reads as TGTGCCAGCAGCTCCCGGACTAGCGGGTATTCTAGCACAGATACGCAGTATTTT.

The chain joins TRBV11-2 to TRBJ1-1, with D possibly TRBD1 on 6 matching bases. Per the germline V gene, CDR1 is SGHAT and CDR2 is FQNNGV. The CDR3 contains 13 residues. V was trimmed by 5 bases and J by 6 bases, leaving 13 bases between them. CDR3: CASSLNRAPEAFF. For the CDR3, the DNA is TGTGCCAGCAGCCTAAACAGGGCCCCTGAAGCTTTCTTT.

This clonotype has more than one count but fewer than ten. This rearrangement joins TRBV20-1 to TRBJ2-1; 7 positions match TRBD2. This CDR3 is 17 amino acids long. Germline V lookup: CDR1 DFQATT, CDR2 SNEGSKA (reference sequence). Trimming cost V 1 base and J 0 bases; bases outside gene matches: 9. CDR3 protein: CSARVRRGGGSYNEQFF. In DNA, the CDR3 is TGCAGTGCTAGAGTTCGGAGAGGCGGGGGCTCCTACAATGAGCAGTTCTTC.

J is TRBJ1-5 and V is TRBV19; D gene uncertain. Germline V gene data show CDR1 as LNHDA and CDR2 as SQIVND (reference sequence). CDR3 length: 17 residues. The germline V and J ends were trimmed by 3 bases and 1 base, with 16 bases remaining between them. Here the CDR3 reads CASSILPASVSNQPQHF. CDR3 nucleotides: TGTGCCAGTAGTATTCTTCCGGCCAGCGTAAGCAATCAGCCCCAGCATTTT.

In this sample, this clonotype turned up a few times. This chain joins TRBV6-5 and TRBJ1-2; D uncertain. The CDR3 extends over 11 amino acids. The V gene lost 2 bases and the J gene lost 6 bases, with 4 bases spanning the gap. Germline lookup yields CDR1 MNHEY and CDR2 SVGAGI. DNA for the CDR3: TGTGCCAGCAGTTACAGGGATGGCTACACCTTC. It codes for CASSYRDGYTF.

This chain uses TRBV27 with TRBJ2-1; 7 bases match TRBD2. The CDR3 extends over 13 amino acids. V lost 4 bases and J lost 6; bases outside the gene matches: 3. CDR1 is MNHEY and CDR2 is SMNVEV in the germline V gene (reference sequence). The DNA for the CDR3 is TGTGCCAGCAGTTCGGAGCGGGGCAATGAGCAGTTCTTC. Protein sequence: CASSSERGNEQFF.

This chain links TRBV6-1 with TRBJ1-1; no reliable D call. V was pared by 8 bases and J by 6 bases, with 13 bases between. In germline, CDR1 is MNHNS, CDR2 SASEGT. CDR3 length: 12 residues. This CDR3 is CASLLEKAEAFF. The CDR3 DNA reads TGTGCCAGCCTCCTTGAGAAGGCTGAAGCTTTCTTT.

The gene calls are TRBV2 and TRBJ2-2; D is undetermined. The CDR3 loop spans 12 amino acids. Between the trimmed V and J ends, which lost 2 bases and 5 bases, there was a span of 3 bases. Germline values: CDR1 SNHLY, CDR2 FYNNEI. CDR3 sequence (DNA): TGTGCCAGCAGTGAACTTACCGGGGAGCTGTTTTTT. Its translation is CASSELTGELFF.

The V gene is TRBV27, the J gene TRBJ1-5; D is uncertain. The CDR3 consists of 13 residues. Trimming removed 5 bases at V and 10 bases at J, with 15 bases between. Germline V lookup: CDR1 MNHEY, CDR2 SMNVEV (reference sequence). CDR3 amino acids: CASSPGVQLPQHF. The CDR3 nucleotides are TGTGCCAGCAGTCCGGGTGTCCAATTACCCCAGCATTTT.

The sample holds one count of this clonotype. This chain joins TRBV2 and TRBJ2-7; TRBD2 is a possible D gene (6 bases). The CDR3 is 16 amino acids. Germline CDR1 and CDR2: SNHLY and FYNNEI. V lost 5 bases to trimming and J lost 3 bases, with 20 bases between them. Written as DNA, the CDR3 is TGTGCCAGCAGTCAAGGGGCCGGGAGTATGGTCTACGAGCAGTACTTC. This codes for CASSQGAGSMVYEQYF.

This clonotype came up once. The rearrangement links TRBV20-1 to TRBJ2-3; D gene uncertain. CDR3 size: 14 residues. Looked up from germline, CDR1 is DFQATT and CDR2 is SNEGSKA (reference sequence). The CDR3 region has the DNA TGCAGCTCCGTGGGTCCGACTCCCCCAGATACGCAGTATTTT. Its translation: CSSVGPTPPDTQYF.

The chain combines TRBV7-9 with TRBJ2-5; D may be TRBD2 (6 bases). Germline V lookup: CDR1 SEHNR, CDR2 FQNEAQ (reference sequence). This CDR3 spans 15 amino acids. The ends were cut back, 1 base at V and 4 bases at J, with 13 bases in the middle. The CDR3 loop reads CASSLERPGGETQYF. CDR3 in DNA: TGTGCCAGCAGCTTAGAACGGCCCGGGGGAGAGACCCAGTACTTC.

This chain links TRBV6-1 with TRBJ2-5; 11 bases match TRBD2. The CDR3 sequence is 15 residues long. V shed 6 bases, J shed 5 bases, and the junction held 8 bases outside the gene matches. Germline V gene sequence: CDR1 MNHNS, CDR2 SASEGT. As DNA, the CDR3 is TGTGCCAGCAGGTATCTAGCGGGGGGTCAGGAGACCCAGTACTTC. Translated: CASRYLAGGQETQYF.

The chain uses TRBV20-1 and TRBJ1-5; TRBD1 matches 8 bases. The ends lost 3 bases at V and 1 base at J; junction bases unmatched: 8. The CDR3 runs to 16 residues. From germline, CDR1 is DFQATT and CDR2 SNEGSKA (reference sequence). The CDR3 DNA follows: TGCAGTGCTAGGGATAGAAGGACAGGGAGCAATCAGCCCCAGCATTTT. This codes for CSARDRRTGSNQPQHF.

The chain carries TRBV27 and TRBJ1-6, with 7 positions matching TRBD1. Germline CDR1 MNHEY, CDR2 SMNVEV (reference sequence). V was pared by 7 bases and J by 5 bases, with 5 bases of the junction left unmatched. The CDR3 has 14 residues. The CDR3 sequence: CASTRTGHNSPLHF. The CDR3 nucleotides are TGTGCCAGCACCAGGACAGGACATAATTCACCCCTCCACTTT.